These 2 T cell receptor beta chains were all obtained from the same sample, sequenced in a study of cytomegalovirus exposure and HLA in healthy donors (dated by TCRdb to about 2017). Preparation of the library involved the immunoSEQ multiplex PCR assay. For the multiplex PCR, a mixture combining 60 forward primers for TCR Vbeta segments and 13 reverse primers for TCR Jbeta segments was used. The table was pulled from immuneACCESS by TCRdb, which kept in-frame rearrangements only. Such tables lose some clones; where checked, under half of the loss comes from unresolved V genes, and the rest has no known cause. Within this sample are 120,000 to 150,000 clones, with more than 70% of them counted one time only. The top ten clonotypes cover approximately 1.3% of the sample. The sample comprised PBMCs. These receptors all stem from a male donor in good health and CMV-seropositive.

The chain couples TRBV4-1 to TRBJ1-2; unclear D gene. The CDR3 contains 14 residues. Germline loops: CDR1 MGHRA, CDR2 YSYEKL. The V end lost 0 bases, the J end lost 4 bases, and 9 bases lay between the germline ends. CDR3: CASSQDKTVYGYTF. The CDR3, as DNA: TGCGCCAGCAGCCAAGATAAAACAGTCTATGGCTACACCTTC.

The genes are TRBV6-7 and TRBJ1-6; TRBD1 agrees at 8 bases. TRBV6-7 has ORF status, its function being uncertain. The CDR3 covers 17 residues. Trimming at V came to 5 bases and at J to 8 bases, leaving 14 bases not matched to a gene. For the CDR3, the DNA is TGTGCCAGCAGTACTGCGACTGGACAGGGAGGGGATTCACCCCTCCACTTT. It specifies CASSTATGQGGDSPLHF.